The 14 T cell receptor beta chains reported below all come from one sample, sequenced in a study of regulatory T cells in long-lasting Graves disease. Time point indicated: newly diagnosed GD, antithyroid drugs for less than 3 months. Following extraction of RNA from PBMCs, that RNA was used to make the TCR library. HTBI primers from iRepertoire and Arm-PCR of CDR3 regions yielded the TCR beta libraries. TCRdb reprocessed the multiplex PCR reads with MiXCR, giving one entry per CDR3 protein. Found here are fewer than 350,000 distinct CDR3 sequences, about a sixth of them singletons; the top ten hold about 39%. Material: peripheral blood mononuclear cells (PBMCs), obtained at new diagnosis, from a patient treated with antithyroid drugs. Receptors were obtained from a female donor with Graves disease.

This clonotype was recorded many times. The V call is TRBV6-5, the J call TRBJ1-6; D unclear. V dropped 2 bases and J dropped 10 bases, with 12 bases sitting between them. CDR1 and CDR2 (germline): MNHEY, SVGAGI. The CDR3 spans 14 residues. The CDR3 sequence is CASSYGGESSPLHF. The CDR3 coding sequence is TGTGCCAGCAGTTACGGTGGGGAATCCTCACCCCTCCACTTT.

About this clonotype itself: A far larger clone is off by one base, so a read error is likely. This chain joins TRBV28 and TRBJ1-6, with TRBD1 as a possible D gene (5 bases). V lost 3 bases and J lost 9, with 6 bases in between. Germline V gene sequence: CDR1 MDHEN, CDR2 SYDVKM. The CDR3 is 12 residues long. The CDR3 loop is CASSFGGSPLHF. In DNA, the CDR3 is TGTGCCAGCAGTTTCGGGGGTTCACCCCTCCACTTT.

This clonotype was recorded at least ten times. The chain uses TRBV19 and TRBJ2-1; tentative D call: TRBD2 (6 bases). The CDR3 extends over 15 amino acids. The germline V gene encodes CDR1 LNHDA and CDR2 SQIVND (reference sequence). V was trimmed by 3 bases and J by 0 bases, leaving 9 bases between them. CDR3 protein: CASSISGYSYNEQFF. The CDR3 DNA follows: TGTGCCAGTAGTATCAGCGGGTACTCCTACAATGAGCAGTTCTTC.

In this sample, this clonotype turned up many times. CDR3 in amino acids: CASSSRHRGNGQFF. The CDR3 DNA is TGTGCCAGCAGCTCAAGGCACCGGGGAAACGGGCAGTTCTTC. The chain carries TRBV7-2 and TRBJ2-1; D may be TRBD2 (5 bases). The germline CDR1 and CDR2 sequences are SGHTA and FQGNSA. The CDR3 totals 14 residues. Deletions cut 4 bases from V and 12 bases from J, with 19 bases between.

J is TRBJ1-2 and V is TRBV20-1; D may be TRBD1 (5 bases). Germline assignment: CDR1 DFQATT and CDR2 SNEGSKA (reference sequence). The CDR3 sequence is 14 residues long. V shed 0 bases and J shed 4 bases, with 12 bases lying between them. CDR3 sequence (DNA): TGCAGTGCTAGAGAAGCAGGGAGAGGCTATGGCTACACCTTC. Protein product: CSAREAGRGYGYTF.

The sample holds many counts of this clonotype. The V and J genes are TRBV20-1 and TRBJ2-1; 9 nucleotides align to TRBD2. The germline V gene has CDR1 DFQATT and CDR2 SNEGSKA (reference sequence). The CDR3 is made up of 18 amino acids. With 7 bases clipped from V and 6 bases from J, the junction kept 22 bases outside the gene matches. CDR3 in DNA: TGCAGTGTTGTCGTTGTCTCGGCTAGCGGGAAGTCGGGCAATGAGCAGTTCTTC. It specifies CSVVVVSASGKSGNEQFF.

This clonotype was counted ten times or more. The rearrangement joins TRBV7-2 to TRBJ2-1, with D perhaps matching TRBD1 (5 bases). This CDR3 has 12 residues. V lost 5 bases to trimming and J lost 9 bases, with 11 bases between them. Germline assignment: CDR1 SGHTA and CDR2 FQGNSA. The DNA of the CDR3 is TGTGCCAGCAGCCTCAGGGTTGGTGAGCAGTTCTTC. Translated: CASSLRVGEQFF.

This clonotype was seen repeatedly, ten times or more. The rearrangement joins TRBV24-1 to TRBJ1-3; no firm D call. This CDR3 region has 13 residues. V lost 9 bases to trimming and J lost 4 bases, with 12 bases between them. Germline V lookup: CDR1 KGHDR, CDR2 SFDVKD. In nucleotides, the CDR3 is TGTGCCACCGCGGAGGGCTCCGGAAACACCATATATTTT. Amino acids: CATAEGSGNTIYF.

This clonotype has ten or more counts. The genes are TRBV20-1 and TRBJ2-3; D is unresolved. The germline gives CDR1 DFQATT, CDR2 SNEGSKA (reference sequence). CDR3 length equals 11 residues. Trimming removed 4 bases from V and 0 bases from J, with 2 bases in between. CDR3 loop: CSATSTDTQYF. CDR3 sequence (DNA): TGCAGTGCTACTAGCACAGATACGCAGTATTTT.

This clonotype occurred once. A much larger clone lies a single base off, so this may be a read error. The chain couples TRBV27 to TRBJ2-5; TRBD2 agrees at 9 bases. The J call could be wrong; TRBJ2-4 is a better fit for the DNA end. This CDR3 comprises 18 residues. Germline V gives CDR1 MNHEY, CDR2 SMNVEV (reference sequence). CDR3 nucleotide sequence: TGTGCCTGCAGTCGGGGTCGGGCGGGAGGGCCTGTGAAAAACATTCAGTACTTC. Its protein product is CACSRGRAGGPVKNIQYF.

This clonotype was seen at least ten times. J is TRBJ1-4 and V is TRBV2; 10 nucleotides match TRBD1. The trim removed 5 bases at V and 8 bases at J, leaving 11 bases unmatched. Germline V gene sequence: CDR1 SNHLY, CDR2 FYNNEI. This CDR3 region has 16 residues. This CDR3 is CASSPRDRGDREKLFF. The CDR3 DNA reads TGTGCCAGCAGTCCCCGGGACAGGGGTGATCGAGAAAAACTGTTTTTT.

The rearrangement uses TRBV9 and TRBJ2-2, with D possibly matching TRBD2 (6 bases). Trimming removed 3 bases at V and 5 bases at J, with 23 bases between. The CDR3 has 18 amino acids. Germline-derived CDR1 and CDR2 are SGDLS and YYNGEE. Here the CDR3 reads CASSDSPRRGMGTGELFF. For the CDR3, the DNA is TGTGCCAGCAGCGATTCACCCCGTCGGGGGATGGGAACCGGGGAGCTGTTTTTT.

This clonotype was counted many times. The chain has TRBV20-1 and TRBJ2-1, with 7 bases that match TRBD2. CDR1 DFQATT and CDR2 SNEGSKA come from the germline V gene (reference sequence). After removal of 3 bases from V and 0 bases from J, the junction contained 8 bases not matched to a gene. The CDR3 contains 16 residues. The chain's CDR3 is CSASSGFSSSYNEQFF. DNA for the CDR3: TGCAGTGCTAGTAGCGGGTTCTCGAGCTCCTACAATGAGCAGTTCTTC.

This clonotype showed up many times. The chain recombines TRBV19 with TRBJ2-3, with D possibly being TRBD1 (5 bases). Per germline, CDR1 LNHDA and CDR2 SQIVND (reference sequence). V was pared by 3 bases and J by 2 bases, with 9 bases between. This CDR3 region has 14 residues. In nucleotides, the CDR3 is TGTGCCAGTAGTATTTCCGGACACACAGATACGCAGTATTTT. It yields the protein CASSISGHTDTQYF.